The rows below give T cell receptor beta chains drawn from one sample of a study of OX40 agonist ivuxolimab in advanced cancers. The method was immunoSEQ multiplex PCR; TCRdb's version includes in-frame clones alone and lacks a portion of them. This sample has around 67,000 clones, with approximately 81% found just once. The sample was CD4+ or CD8+ T cells sorted from blood, taken in a trial of the OX40 agonist ivuxolimab. These receptors were obtained from an adult with an advanced solid tumor such as melanoma, head and neck, liver or kidney cancer. Each CDR3 is given with its conserved first and last residue. The order of the fields is V gene, clone size, D gene, J gene, CDR3 DNA, CDR3 protein. A D gene is named only where the DNA matches it firmly. Only part of the rows carry a size: once, few, many, or a class if the clone is expanded.

>TRBV14|NA|TRBD1|TRBJ1-6
TGTGCCAGCAGCCAGGGGACAGGTGAATATTCACCCCTCCACTTT
CASSQGTGEYSPLHF
>TRBV7-2|NA|TRBD1|TRBJ1-6
TGTGCCAGCAGCTACCGCCCCAGGGGGCAGGGTTCACCCCTCCACTTT
CASSYRPRGQGSPLHF
>TRBV30|once|TRBD1|TRBJ2-5
TGTGCCTGGAAGGGTCAGGGGGCGCGTGAGACCCAGTACTTC
CAWKGQGARETQYF
>TRBV18|NA|TRBD1|TRBJ1-5
TGTGCCAGCTCACGTGGACAGGGCGCGGGAATGGCCCAGCATTTT
CASSRGQGAGMAQHF
>TRBV11-1|NA|TRBD1|TRBJ2-7
TGTGCCAGCAGCATAGTGGGACAGAGCTCCTACGAGCAGTACTTC
CASSIVGQSSYEQYF
>TRBV28|NA|NA|TRBJ2-7
TGTGCCAGCAGCTGGGGTGGATTAGGTTCTACGAAATCCTACGAGCAGTACTTC
CASSWGGLGSTKSYEQYF
>TRBV28|NA|NA|TRBJ2-7
TGTGCCAGCAGCCCCGGATCCTACGAGCAGTACTTC
CASSPGSYEQYF
>TRBV29-1|NA|NA|TRBJ2-5
TGCAGCGTGGCGCCTGGGGGGGGCGAGACCCAGTACTTC
CSVAPGGGETQYF
>TRBV7-9|NA|NA|TRBJ1-6
TGTGCCAGCAGCTCTGGCGGGAATTCACCCCTCCACTTT
CASSSGGNSPLHF
>TRBV6-5|NA|NA|TRBJ2-2
TGTGCCAGCAGTTACGGGACCTTTAACACCGGGGAGCTGTTTTTT
CASSYGTFNTGELFF
>TRBV28|NA|NA|TRBJ1-3
TGTGCCAGCAGTAGGGCCGGCTCTGGAAACACCATATATTTT
CASSRAGSGNTIYF
>TRBV27|NA|NA|TRBJ2-7
TGTGCCAGCAGGGGACTGTTACCCTACGAGCAGTACTTC
CASRGLLPYEQYF
>TRBV2|NA|NA|TRBJ2-1
TGTGCCACTCAGACAGATTCCTACAATGAGCAGTTCTTC
CATQTDSYNEQFF
>TRBV11-3|NA|NA|TRBJ1-5
TGTGCCAGCAGCTTACTACCCGGGACACGCAATCAGCCCCAGCATTTT
CASSLLPGTRNQPQHF
>TRBV29-1|NA|TRBD1|TRBJ2-7
TGCAGCGCCGGGACAGGGGTCTACGAGCAGTACTTC
CSAGTGVYEQYF
>TRBV27|NA|TRBD1|TRBJ1-4
TGTGCCAGCAGTTTAGGGGGACAGCCGAATGAAAAACTGTTTTTT
CASSLGGQPNEKLFF
>TRBV6-5|NA|NA|TRBJ1-2
TGTGCCATCAGTGAAGACACCGCCCCCACCTTC
CAISEDTAPTF
>TRBV2|few|NA|TRBJ1-2
TGTGCCAGTAACCGGGATAACTATGGCTACACCTTC
CASNRDNYGYTF
>TRBV25-1|NA|NA|TRBJ2-5
TGTGCCAGCAGTGGTCTGCGGGCGCAACAAGAGACCCAGTACTTC
CASSGLRAQQETQYF
>TRBV7-9|NA|NA|TRBJ1-1
TGTGCCAGCAGCTGGGACAACACTGAAGCTTTCTTT
CASSWDNTEAFF
>TRBV9|NA|NA|TRBJ1-1
TGTGCCAGCAGCGTAGAGGAGGGGCGAAGGGCTTTCTTT
CASSVEEGRRAFF
>TRBV5-8|NA|NA|TRBJ2-7
TGTGCCAGCAGCTTGGTCTACGACCCCACCTACGAGCAGTACTTC
CASSLVYDPTYEQYF
>TRBV15|NA|NA|TRBJ2-7
TGTGCCACCAGCAGAGATCATAGCGAGCAGAACTACTTC
CATSRDHSEQNYF
>TRBV2|NA|NA|TRBJ1-4
TGTGCCAGCAGTGAAAGGGCAGCAGCAACTAATGAAAAACTGTTTTTT
CASSERAAATNEKLFF
>TRBV7-9|NA|TRBD2|TRBJ2-5
TGTGCCAGCAGCTTACGGCGGGGGATTAGCGAGACCCAGTACTTC
CASSLRRGISETQYF
>TRBV2|once|NA|TRBJ1-4
TGTGCCAGCACGAGACAGCCAACTAATGAAAAACTGTTTTTT
CASTRQPTNEKLFF
>TRBV16|NA|NA|TRBJ2-5
TGTGCCAGCAGCCAATTAGGACGGGGTCAAGAGACCCAGTACTTC
CASSQLGRGQETQYF
>TRBV5-1|NA|TRBD1|TRBJ1-1
TGCGCCAGCAGCCCCAGGGGGGACACTGAAGCTTTCTTT
CASSPRGDTEAFF
>TRBV5-8|NA|NA|TRBJ1-5
TGTGCCAGCAGCTTGGGCCAGTATAGCAATCAGCCCCAGCATTTT
CASSLGQYSNQPQHF
>TRBV7-3|NA|NA|TRBJ2-3
TGTGCCAGCAGCTTAGACACAGATACGCAGTATTTT
CASSLDTDTQYF
>TRBV2|NA|NA|TRBJ1-1
TGTGCCAGCAGTGCCGAGGAATTCAGCACTGAAGCTTTCTTT
CASSAEEFSTEAFF
>TRBV7-2|NA|NA|TRBJ2-7
TGTGCCAGCAGCTTAGAGCCAGGGCGCTCCTACGAGCAGTACTTC
CASSLEPGRSYEQYF
>TRBV11-2|once|TRBD2|TRBJ2-2
TGTGCCAGCAGGCCAACTAGCGGGCTAGGCCGTCGCACCGGGGAGCTGTTTTTT
CASRPTSGLGRRTGELFF
>TRBV5-8|NA|NA|TRBJ2-3
TGTGCCAGCCTCCCAGGGGGCACAGATACGCAGTATTTT
CASLPGGTDTQYF
>TRBV2|NA|NA|TRBJ2-7
TGTGCCAGCAGTGTGGAGGACAGAGTTGAGGAGCAGTACTTC
CASSVEDRVEEQYF
>TRBV2|NA|TRBD1|TRBJ2-3
TGTGCCAGCAGGGATGACAGGGGTACAGATACGCAGTATTTT
CASRDDRGTDTQYF